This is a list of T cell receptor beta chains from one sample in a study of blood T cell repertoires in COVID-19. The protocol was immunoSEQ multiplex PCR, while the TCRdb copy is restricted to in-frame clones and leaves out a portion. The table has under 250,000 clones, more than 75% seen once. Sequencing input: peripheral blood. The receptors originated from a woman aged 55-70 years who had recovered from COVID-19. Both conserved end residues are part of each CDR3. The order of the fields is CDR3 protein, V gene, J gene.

CDR3: CASSLNGDEQYF
V: TRBV7-9
J: TRBJ2-7

CDR3: CASSVAASGGSTGELFF
V: TRBV9
J: TRBJ2-2

CDR3: CASSLAGGLEANVLTF
V: TRBV5-1
J: TRBJ2-6

CDR3: CAIRGGVNTEAFF
V: TRBV24-1
J: TRBJ1-1

CDR3: CASSPRWGGGYNEQFF
V: TRBV3-1/TRBV3-2
J: TRBJ2-1

CDR3: CASSFPSRAGALIGEKLFF
V: TRBV28
J: TRBJ1-4

CDR3: CASSRREGDYGYTF
V: TRBV5-4
J: TRBJ1-2

CDR3: CASSASRVPPQHF
V: TRBV18
J: TRBJ1-5

CDR3: CASSLMGTGSSYNEQFF
V: TRBV5-5
J: TRBJ2-1

CDR3: CATLVGLASSGEQYF
V: TRBV28
J: TRBJ2-7

CDR3: CASSPRPSGGEQETQYF
V: TRBV4-3
J: TRBJ2-5

CDR3: CASTWGGQREAFF
V: TRBV19
J: TRBJ1-1

CDR3: CASSSVGGVGKKLFF
V: TRBV28
J: TRBJ1-4

CDR3: CASKPATFYNEQFF
V: TRBV7-3
J: TRBJ2-1

CDR3: CASSPTGGDRSTDTQYF
V: TRBV2
J: TRBJ2-3

CDR3: CASRRQGSETDTQYF
V: TRBV7-2
J: TRBJ2-3